These 17 T cell receptor beta chains came from one sample sequenced in a study of T cells in Graves' hyperthyroidism and ophthalmopathy. RNA transcripts yielded amplified TCR beta CDR3 regions. TCR CDR3 regions were first amplified by RT-PCR with HTBI primers. TCRdb passed the multiplex PCR reads through MiXCR, listing each CDR3 protein once. This table has a few hundred thousand distinct CDR3 sequences, 16% appearing once. Sequenced sample: blood. These receptors were collected from a woman between 40 and 55 years old with Graves' ophthalmopathy.

J is TRBJ2-3 and V is TRBV7-3; 16 nucleotides agree with TRBD2. The CDR3 consists of 19 residues. Unmatched junction bases numbered 11, after V lost 2 bases and J lost 6 bases. Germline-derived CDR1 and CDR2 are SGHTA and FQGTGA. CDR3 DNA sequence: TGTGCCAGCAGCTTATATGCAAGGGGACTAGCGGGGGGGCACGATACGCAGTATTTT. Translated: CASSLYARGLAGGHDTQYF.

This clonotype was counted many times. In nucleotides, the CDR3 is TGTGCCAGCAGTGTCGTGTATCATAGCTCCTACGAGCAGTACTTC. Its translation: CASSVVYHSSYEQYF. The chain uses TRBV6-1 and TRBJ2-7; D is undetermined. V was shortened by 4 bases and J by 0 bases, with 13 bases between the two germline ends. The CDR3 is 15 amino acids. Germline CDR1 reads MNHNS; CDR2 reads SASEGT.

The chain combines TRBV13 with TRBJ2-7; 8 bases map to TRBD1. Germline trimming cut 8 bases from V and 3 bases from J; bases unmatched to any gene: 9. CDR1 and CDR2 from the germline V gene are PRHDT and FYEKMQ (reference sequence). The length of the CDR3 is 14 residues. The CDR3 sequence: CASSLGTGYYEQYF. CDR3 coding DNA: TGTGCCAGCTCCCTGGGGACAGGTTACTACGAGCAGTACTTC.

This clonotype was seen only a few times. This chain connects TRBV6-2 or TRBV6-3 to TRBJ1-6; 10 bases line up with TRBD1. The CDR3 has 16 residues. V lost 6 bases and J lost 9; bases outside the gene matches: 11. Germline CDR1 is MNHEY and CDR2 is SVGEGT. The CDR3, as DNA: TGTGCCAGCAGGACACTAGGGACAGGGGAAGGTTCACCCCTCCACTTT. Encoded protein: CASRTLGTGEGSPLHF.

There are a few counts of this clonotype. V usage is TRBV10-3 and J usage is TRBJ1-1; TRBD1 might be the D (6 bases). In germline, CDR1 is ENHRY, CDR2 SYGVKD. The ends were cut back, 4 bases at V and 5 bases at J, with 14 bases in the middle. This CDR3 contains 14 residues. CDR3 residues: CAISALQGQTEAFF. CDR3 DNA: TGTGCCATCAGTGCGTTACAGGGTCAAACTGAAGCTTTCTTT.

This clonotype occurred many times. The V call is TRBV12-3 or TRBV12-4, the J call TRBJ2-1; TRBD2 matches 9 bases. The CDR3 covers 13 residues. V shed 6 bases, J shed 9 bases, and the junction held 6 bases outside the gene matches. The CDR3 region is CASSGTSSIEQFF. CDR3 nucleotides: TGTGCCAGCAGCGGGACTAGCTCGATTGAGCAGTTCTTC.

The chain uses TRBV5-1 and TRBJ2-5, with a weak D call TRBD1 (6 bases). The CDR3 has 14 amino acids. Germline V gene sequence: CDR1 SGHRS, CDR2 YFSETQ. V was shortened by 1 base and J by 4 bases, with 11 bases between the two germline ends. The CDR3 coding sequence is TGCGCCAGCAGCTTGCAGGGGCGCGGAGAGACCCAGTACTTC. Translation gives CASSLQGRGETQYF.

This clonotype was found many times. The CDR3: CASSLMGLAYNEQFF. The CDR3 region has the DNA TGTGCCAGCAGTTTAATGGGACTAGCGTACAATGAGCAGTTCTTC. The V gene is TRBV28, the J gene TRBJ2-1, with TRBD2 matching over 10 bases. The CDR3 contains 15 residues. With V trimmed by 2 bases and J by 4 bases, 2 bases remained unmatched. Germline CDR1 reads MDHEN; CDR2 reads SYDVKM.

In its sample, this clonotype was seen many times. This chain uses TRBV30 with TRBJ1-1; D unclear. The CDR3 sequence is 13 residues long. Per the germline V gene, CDR1 is GTSNPN and CDR2 is SVGIG (reference sequence). The V end was cut by 3 bases, the J end by 4 bases, with 12 bases between. The DNA of the CDR3 is TGTGCCTGGAGCCTTAGTAAGAGCACTGAAGCTTTCTTT. This translates into CAWSLSKSTEAFF.

This clonotype appeared many times. The V call is TRBV28, the J call TRBJ2-7; D is unresolved. The V and J ends lost 0 bases and 0 bases respectively, with 6 bases between them. The CDR3 contains 14 residues. The germline V gene has CDR1 MDHEN and CDR2 SYDVKM. CDR3 DNA: TGTGCCAGCAGTTTATGGGGCGGCTCCTACGAGCAGTACTTC. This codes for CASSLWGGSYEQYF.

This clonotype was seen ten or more times. At one end the junction does not follow the germline gene, possibly because of a read error. This chain joins TRBV5-1 and TRBJ2-2; the match to TRBD2 covers 9 bases. This CDR3 spans 15 amino acids. CDR1 and CDR2 from the germline V gene are SGHRS and YFSETQ. The CDR3 sequence: CASSRGGANTGELFF. DNA of the CDR3: TGTGCCAGCAGCCGCGGGGGGGCGAACACCGGGGAGCTGTTTTTT. The variable domain in full, completed from reference TRBV5-1 and TRBJ2-2, reads KAGVTQTPRYLIKTRGQQVTLSCSPISGHRSVSWYQQTPGQGLQFLFEYFSETQRNKGNFPGRFSGRQFSNSRSEMNVSTLELGDSALYLCASSRGGANTGELFFGEGSRLTVL.

This clonotype appeared many times. The chain joins TRBV3-1 to TRBJ2-7, with 14 bases matching TRBD2. V trimming: 5 bases; J trimming: 6 bases; junction bases outside the gene matches: 3. Germline CDR1 is LGHDT and CDR2 is YNNKEL (reference sequence). There are 14 residues in the CDR3. CDR3 loop: CASSYGTSGSEQYF. The CDR3 DNA sequence: TGTGCCAGCAGCTACGGGACTAGCGGGAGCGAGCAGTACTTC.

The sample holds a few counts of this clonotype. The chain recombines TRBV6-1 with TRBJ1-2, with 8 bases aligning to TRBD1. The CDR3 has 10 residues. Germline V gene sequence: CDR1 MNHNS, CDR2 SASEGT. In DNA form, the CDR3 reads TGTTCAGGGGGCAACTATGGCTACACCTTC. Translated: CSGGNYGYTF.

There are a few counts of this clonotype. This chain links TRBV28 with TRBJ1-2; weak D call: TRBD1 (6 bases). The V gene's germline CDR1 is MDHEN and CDR2 SYDVKM. V gave up 7 bases and J gave up 5 bases, with 14 bases separating them. This CDR3 has 13 residues. The CDR3 loop reads CASTPRDIYGYTF. In DNA, the CDR3 is TGTGCCAGCACCCCCCGGGACATTTATGGCTACACCTTC.

This clonotype has ten or more counts. This chain links TRBV5-1 with TRBJ1-3, with unresolved D. The CDR3 runs 14 residues. V lost 4 bases, J lost 1 base, and 9 bases lay in between. Germline V gene data show CDR1 as SGHRS and CDR2 as YFSETQ. CDR3 sequence reads: CASSGGISGNTIYF. For the CDR3, the DNA is TGCGCCAGCAGCGGAGGGATATCTGGAAACACCATATATTTT.

Comments on this clonotype: This may arise from a read error, as a much more abundant clone is one base away. The conserved phenylalanine or tryptophan normally closing the CDR3 is absent here, so this likely arose from a read error. The chain is built from TRBV28 and TRBJ1-5; D may be TRBD1 (5 bases). The germline V and J ends were trimmed by 6 bases and 6 bases, with 21 bases remaining between them. The CDR3 loop spans 16 amino acids. Per germline, CDR1 MDHEN and CDR2 SYDVKM. CDR3 sequence reads: CASSPVPGSGGQPQHL. CDR3 nucleotides: TGTGCCAGCAGCCCAGTTCCCGGGTCGGGGGGTCAGCCCCAGCATCTT.

This clonotype was picked up a small number of times. V and J are TRBV5-6 and TRBJ1-3; 11 bases fit TRBD1. The CDR3 covers 16 residues. Germline values: CDR1 SGHDT, CDR2 YYEEEE. The ends lost 4 bases at V and 3 bases at J; junction bases unmatched: 6. CDR3 bases: TGTGCCAGCAGCCTCCGGACAGGGGGCTATGGAAACACCATATATTTT. Translation: CASSLRTGGYGNTIYF.